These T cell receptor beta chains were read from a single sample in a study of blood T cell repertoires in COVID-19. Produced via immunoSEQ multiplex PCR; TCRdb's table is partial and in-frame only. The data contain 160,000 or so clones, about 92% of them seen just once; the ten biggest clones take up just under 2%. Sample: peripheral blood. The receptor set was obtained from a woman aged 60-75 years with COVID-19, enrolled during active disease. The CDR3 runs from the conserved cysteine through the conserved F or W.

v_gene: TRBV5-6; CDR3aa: CASSGLAGGQETQYF
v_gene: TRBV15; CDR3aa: CATSREGDRGHEQYF
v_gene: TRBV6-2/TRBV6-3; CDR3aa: CASSYFTGYQETQYF
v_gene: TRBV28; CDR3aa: CASSLRGPAYGYTF
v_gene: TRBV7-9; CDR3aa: CASSAVSSYEQYF
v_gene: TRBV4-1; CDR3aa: CASSQRTGYSNQPQHF
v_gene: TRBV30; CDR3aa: CAWGGPRDQPQHF
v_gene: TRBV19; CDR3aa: CASSMGQGGNQPQHF
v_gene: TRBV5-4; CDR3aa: CASSLDIGGYTF
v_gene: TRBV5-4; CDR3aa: CASRRDLETEAFF
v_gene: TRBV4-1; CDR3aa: CASSQEGRRVRGYGYTF
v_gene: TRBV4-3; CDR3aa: CASSQESVGGGEQFF
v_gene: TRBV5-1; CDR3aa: CASSLGTADSGKLFF
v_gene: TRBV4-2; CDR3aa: CASSHTLTGNMNTEAFF
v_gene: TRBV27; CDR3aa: CASSAGYTYGYTF
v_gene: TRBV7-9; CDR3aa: CASSLLGSPLHF
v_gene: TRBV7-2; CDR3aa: CASSPDRLGSGGTGELFF
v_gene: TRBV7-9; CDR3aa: CASSKAGAFYEQYF
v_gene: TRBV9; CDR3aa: CASSVGTGGFEKLFF
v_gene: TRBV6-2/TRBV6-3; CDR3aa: CASSLTGDFTEAFF
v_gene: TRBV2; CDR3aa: CASSDSKNYGYTF
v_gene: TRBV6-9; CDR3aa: CDLSGGTLKREKLFF
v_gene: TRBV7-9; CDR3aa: CASSLLPGTYGYTF
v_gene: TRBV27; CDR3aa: CASRTGTGTPLGSPLHF
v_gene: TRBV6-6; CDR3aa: CASSARQGPYEQYF
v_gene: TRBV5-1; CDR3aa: CASSLGDIDGYTF
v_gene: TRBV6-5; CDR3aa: CASTGEITAYEQYF
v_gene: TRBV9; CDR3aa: CASSARDSANTGELFF
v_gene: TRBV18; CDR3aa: CASSPGQNYGYTF
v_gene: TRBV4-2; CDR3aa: CASSQGQFNSGNTIYF
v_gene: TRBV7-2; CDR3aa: CASSLAPGWVYYTF
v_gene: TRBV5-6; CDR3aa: CASSLEVAGPPNYGYTF
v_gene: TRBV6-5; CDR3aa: CASRKGQQYGYTF
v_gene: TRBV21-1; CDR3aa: CVEQSETQYF
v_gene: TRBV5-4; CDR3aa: CASSPPGEKAFF
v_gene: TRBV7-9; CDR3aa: CASSPNPGQPQHF
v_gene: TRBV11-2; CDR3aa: CASSLVAILYEQYF
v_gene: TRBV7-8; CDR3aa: CASSLGQAGANVLTF
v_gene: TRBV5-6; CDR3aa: CASSPGTGGWVVFYEQYF
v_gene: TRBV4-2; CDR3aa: CASSHPNRGVDNSPLHF
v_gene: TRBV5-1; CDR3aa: CASSEPGQRNGYTF
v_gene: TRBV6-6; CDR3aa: CASTPNRDYNSPLHF
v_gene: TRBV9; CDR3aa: CASSVSGGNNEQYF
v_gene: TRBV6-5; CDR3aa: CASRTSGVDEQFF
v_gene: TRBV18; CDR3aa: CASSPIVYSYNEQFF
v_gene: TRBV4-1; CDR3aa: CASSQGRDRSNYGYTF
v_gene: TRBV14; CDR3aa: CASSQDQQALAPDGYTF
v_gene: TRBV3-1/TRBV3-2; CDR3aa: CASSPQTSGVTGELFF
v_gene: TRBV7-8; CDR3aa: CASSKEGTSGGSGVTDTQYF
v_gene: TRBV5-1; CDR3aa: CASSLGENYEQYF
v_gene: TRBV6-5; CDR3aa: CASSYGQNSPLHF
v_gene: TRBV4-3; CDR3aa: CASSLLGTGNTIYF
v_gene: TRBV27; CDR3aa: CASSFQGATEAFF
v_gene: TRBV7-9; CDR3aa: CASSGDIAGPDYSNQPQHF
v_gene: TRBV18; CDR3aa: CASSPSQPSSGNTIYF